These 15 T cell receptor beta chains were sequenced from one sample in a study of T-cell reconstitution after alpha-beta-depleted transplantation in children. This sample's TCRbeta library carried unique molecular identifier barcodes. MiXCR, applied by TCRdb to the PCR reads, yields one record per CDR3 protein. The table lists about 980,000 distinct CDR3 sequences, about 26% of them singletons. This specimen was PBMCs, mostly from graft donor cells, taken 360 days after TCRalphabeta/CD19-depleted stem cell transplant. The receptors come from a boy in the first two years of life who had a stem cell transplant for SCID, so the T cells may come from the graft donor.

This clonotype was observed a few times. J is TRBJ2-7 and V is TRBV5-1, with TRBD1 matching over 8 bases. Germline V gives CDR1 SGHRS, CDR2 YFSETQ. The length of the CDR3 is 13 residues. V lost 5 bases, J lost 4 bases, and 5 bases stayed unmatched. The CDR3 DNA reads TGCGCCAGCAGATATGGACAGGGTTACGAGCAGTACTTC. This sequence encodes CASRYGQGYEQYF.

The chain is built from TRBV6-1 and TRBJ2-2, with 7 bases fitting TRBD1. Germline values: CDR1 MNHNS, CDR2 SASEGT. With V trimmed by 6 bases and J by 5 bases, 6 bases remained unmatched. CDR3 size: 14 residues. In DNA form, the CDR3 reads TGTGCCAGCAGGGGGACAGCCACTACCGGGGAGCTGTTTTTT. It encodes CASRGTATTGELFF.

The genes are TRBV10-3 and TRBJ2-7, with D uncertain. Germline CDR1 and CDR2: ENHRY and SYGVKD. This CDR3 contains 17 residues. V was clipped by 5 bases and J by 1 base, with 21 bases between them. Here the CDR3 reads CAISTSTRTSYSYEQYF. Written as DNA, the CDR3 is TGTGCCATCAGTACATCCACCAGAACTTCTTATTCCTACGAGCAGTACTTC.

This chain connects TRBV12-3 or TRBV12-4 to TRBJ1-4; D remains ambiguous. Deletions cut 7 bases from V and 7 bases from J, with 16 bases between. This CDR3 contains 14 residues. In DNA, the CDR3 is TGTGCCAGCATGTTTAGGGCAGGACGTGAAAAACTGTTTTTT. Translation gives CASMFRAGREKLFF.

The gene calls are TRBV12-3 or TRBV12-4 and TRBJ2-2; perhaps TRBD1 as D (6 bases). V gave up 5 bases and J gave up 3 bases, with 13 bases separating them. The CDR3 consists of 15 residues. CDR3 DNA sequence: TGTGCCAGCAGTCCCAGGACAGACTACACCGGGGAGCTGTTTTTT. Its protein is CASSPRTDYTGELFF.

This clonotype came up a few times. This chain links TRBV27 with TRBJ2-3; 8 bases line up with TRBD2. Germline trimming cut 7 bases from V and 6 bases from J; bases unmatched to any gene: 9. This CDR3 contains 14 residues. Germline V CDR1 and CDR2: MNHEY, SMNVEV (reference sequence). CDR3 sequence: CASKERGGPDTQYF. CDR3 sequence (DNA): TGTGCCAGCAAGGAACGGGGGGGCCCGGATACGCAGTATTTT.

This clonotype was found a few times. The genes are TRBV29-1 and TRBJ2-5, with TRBD1 as a possible D gene (5 bases). V lost 6 bases to trimming and J lost 2 bases, with 13 bases between them. The germline V gene encodes CDR1 SQVTM and CDR2 ANQGSEA. This CDR3 has 13 residues. DNA for the CDR3: TGCAGCGTGCGACAGTACCTTCAAGAGACCCAGTACTTC. Its translation is CSVRQYLQETQYF.

This sequence joins TRBV6-1 and TRBJ2-7; D is perhaps TRBD1 or TRBD2 (5 bases each). V was cut by 2 bases and J by 4 bases, with 12 bases left in between. CDR3 length: 14 amino acids. Germline CDR1 reads MNHNS; CDR2 reads SASEGT. CDR3 protein: CASSELGESYEQYF. CDR3 DNA: TGTGCCAGCAGTGAACTGGGGGAATCTTACGAGCAGTACTTC.

The rearrangement uses TRBV5-1 and TRBJ2-3, with D possibly matching TRBD2 (5 bases). CDR3 length: 18 amino acids. CDR1 is SGHRS, CDR2 YFSETQ, per germline. With 4 bases removed from V and 0 bases from J, the gap between germline ends came to 21 bases. Here the CDR3 reads CASSLSWRTRSSTDTQYF. The CDR3 nucleotides are TGCGCCAGCAGCCTATCGTGGAGGACTCGATCTAGCACAGATACGCAGTATTTT.

There are a few counts of this clonotype. V is TRBV29-1 and J is TRBJ2-3, with no clear D. Trimming took 1 base from V and 2 from J, leaving 7 bases between them. This CDR3 is 13 amino acids long. Germline CDR1 is SQVTM and CDR2 is ANQGSEA. In DNA, the CDR3 is TGCAGCGTTGAAGGCAGGTACACAGATACGCAGTATTTT. Amino acid sequence: CSVEGRYTDTQYF.

At least ten counts were recorded for this clonotype. The gene calls are TRBV2 and TRBJ2-3; D ambiguous. This CDR3 has 12 amino acids. V shed 8 bases and J shed 4 bases, with 10 bases lying between them. The V gene's germline CDR1 is SNHLY and CDR2 FYNNEI. The DNA for the CDR3 is TGTGCCAGCGGAGCAGGTCCAGATACGCAGTATTTT. It yields the protein CASGAGPDTQYF.

Many counts were recorded for this clonotype. The rearrangement uses TRBV27 and TRBJ2-1; D gene uncertain. The germline V and J ends were trimmed by 6 bases and 0 bases, with 9 bases remaining between them. This CDR3 comprises 14 residues. Germline CDR1 is MNHEY and CDR2 is SMNVEV (reference sequence). The CDR3 bases are TGTGCCAGCAGCTTAGGGCCCTCCTACAATGAGCAGTTCTTC. This codes for CASSLGPSYNEQFF.

This rearrangement joins TRBV5-1 to TRBJ1-4; 9 bases are a match to TRBD1. Losses at the gene ends were 0 bases for V and 7 bases for J; bases not matched to a gene: 4. Germline-derived CDR1 and CDR2 are SGHRS and YFSETQ. The CDR3 contains 15 residues. CDR3 loop: CASSLGDRATEKLFF. The CDR3 nucleotides are TGCGCCAGCAGCTTGGGGGACAGGGCTACTGAAAAACTGTTTTTT.

The gene calls are TRBV6-5 and TRBJ2-1; D is undetermined. Germline V CDR1 and CDR2: MNHEY, SVGAGI. Trimming took 2 bases from V and 15 from J, leaving 17 bases between them. The CDR3 has 13 amino acids. This CDR3 reads CASSYRPMGPRFF. The CDR3 nucleotides are TGTGCCAGCAGTTACAGGCCGATGGGCCCTAGGTTCTTC.

This clonotype showed up just a few times. The genes are TRBV3-1 and TRBJ2-7; 10 bases align to TRBD1. Germline V gene lookup returns CDR1 LGHDT and CDR2 YNNKEL (reference sequence). J was trimmed by 6 bases and V by 0 bases; bases with no gene match: 11. The length of the CDR3 is 17 residues. The CDR3 sequence is CASSQDPPGWTGGEQYF. CDR3 in DNA: TGTGCCAGCAGCCAAGATCCTCCGGGGTGGACAGGGGGCGAGCAGTACTTC.